Below, 27 T cell receptor beta chains from the same sample are listed, as sequenced in a study of T cells in Graves' hyperthyroidism and ophthalmopathy (dated by TCRdb to the late 2010s). The protocol used for the library was multiplex PCR. The sample was run on an Illumina HiSeq 2000. The TCR beta CDR3 regions were amplified from the RNA transcripts. The first round of RT-PCR for the TCR CDR3 was performed with the HTBI primer set and the Qiagen OneStep RT-PCR kit. Starting from the raw public reads, TCRdb applied fastp trimming at Q25, assembled clones with MiXCR and retained in-frame beta chains. One record per CDR3 amino acid sequence lists the most common genes and DNA. This sample gives under 450,000 distinct CDR3 sequences in total; about 18% of them show up just once. The top ten clonotypes cover 30% to 35% of the sample. The sequenced material came from blood. The receptors come from a woman in her twenties or thirties with Graves' hyperthyroidism that later progressed to Graves' ophthalmopathy.

The table lists this clonotype with many counts. The genes are TRBV15 and TRBJ1-2, with D unresolved. V was clipped by 0 bases and J by 3 bases, with 8 bases between them. Germline V gives CDR1 LNHNV, CDR2 YYDKDF (reference sequence). The CDR3 has 14 amino acids. In DNA, the CDR3 is TGTGCCACCAGCAGAGATATGACGGACTATGGCTACACCTTC. Its protein product is CATSRDMTDYGYTF.

This clonotype was observed at least ten times. V usage is TRBV29-1 and J usage is TRBJ2-7; 8 bases are a match to TRBD2. The CDR3 extends over 14 amino acids. Trimming removed 6 bases from V and 4 bases from J; junction bases left unmatched: 11. Looked up from germline, CDR1 is SQVTM and CDR2 is ANQGSEA. In DNA, the CDR3 is TGCAGCGTAGTCTTAAGCGGGAGAAGTTACGAGCAGTACTTC. It encodes CSVVLSGRSYEQYF.

The J gene is TRBJ2-3, the V gene TRBV20-1, with 9 bases fitting TRBD2. The V segment lost 5 bases and the J segment 3 bases; nucleotides outside the gene matches: 12. Germline V gene sequence: CDR1 DFQATT, CDR2 SNEGSKA (reference sequence). The CDR3 sequence is 16 residues long. The CDR3 region is CSAPNIAGVGTDTQYF. CDR3 coding DNA: TGCAGTGCTCCGAACATAGCGGGAGTAGGGACAGATACGCAGTATTTT.

This clonotype has at least ten counts. The V call is TRBV19, the J call TRBJ1-1, with a possible D match to TRBD1 (5 bases). V lost 3 bases to trimming and J lost 2 bases, with 7 bases between them. The CDR3 spans 13 residues. CDR1 and CDR2 from the germline V gene are LNHDA and SQIVND (reference sequence). The CDR3 spells CASSIGANTEAFF. The CDR3 DNA reads as TGTGCCAGTAGTATCGGGGCTAACACTGAAGCTTTCTTT.

This clonotype was observed many times. The rearrangement links TRBV29-1 to TRBJ2-1, with D possibly called TRBD1 or TRBD2 (5 bases each). V dropped 4 bases and J dropped 1 base, with 14 bases sitting between them. This CDR3 is 15 amino acids long. Germline V lookup: CDR1 SQVTM, CDR2 ANQGSEA. CDR3 loop: CSVAGGLESYNEQFF. The CDR3 DNA is TGCAGCGTTGCTGGGGGTCTCGAATCCTACAATGAGCAGTTCTTC.

This clonotype was seen ten or more times. The chain has TRBV19 and TRBJ1-1; D not certain. This CDR3 is built from 12 residues. V dropped 2 bases and J dropped 7 bases, with 8 bases sitting between them. CDR1 LNHDA and CDR2 SQIVND come from the germline V gene (reference sequence). CDR3: CASSIRPSEAFF. Written as DNA, the CDR3 is TGTGCCAGTAGTATAAGGCCCAGTGAAGCTTTCTTT.

The genes are TRBV19 and TRBJ2-2, with TRBD1 matching 11 bases. The CDR3 is 17 residues long. Germline CDR1 and CDR2: LNHDA and SQIVND (reference sequence). J lost 9 bases, V lost 3 bases, and 12 bases had no gene match. CDR3 sequence reads: CASSIPGQGVPNRELFF. DNA of the CDR3: TGTGCCAGTAGTATCCCGGGACAGGGGGTGCCTAATCGGGAGCTGTTTTTT.

The gene calls are TRBV4-1 and TRBJ1-1; D not resolved. CDR3 length: 14 residues. V lost 5 bases to trimming and J lost 1 base, with 11 bases between them. In germline, CDR1 is MGHRA, CDR2 YSYEKL. DNA for the CDR3: TGCGCCAGCAGCGGTCAAAACAGGAACACTGAAGCTTTCTTT. Translated, it gives CASSGQNRNTEAFF.

This clonotype was detected many times. V gene TRBV29-1 combines with J gene TRBJ2-5; 11 nucleotides line up with TRBD2. V gave up 7 bases and J gave up 0 bases; unmatched junction bases: 16. The germline V gene encodes CDR1 SQVTM and CDR2 ANQGSEA. The CDR3 has 18 residues. The CDR3 here is CSALIILAGVKYQETQYF. DNA for the CDR3: TGCAGCGCACTTATTATACTAGCGGGAGTCAAGTACCAAGAGACCCAGTACTTC.

This clonotype was picked up many times. The gene calls are TRBV2 and TRBJ2-1; no reliable D call. Looked up from germline, CDR1 is SNHLY and CDR2 is FYNNEI. The CDR3 runs to 13 residues. Trimming removed 3 bases from V and 7 bases from J, with 10 bases in between. Here the CDR3 reads CASSDALVNEQFF. The CDR3 DNA follows: TGTGCCAGCAGTGATGCGCTAGTGAATGAGCAGTTCTTC.

This clonotype was counted many times. The chain employs TRBV20-1 and TRBJ1-6; the D is unclear. V was pared by 0 bases and J by 9 bases, with 9 bases between. Germline-derived CDR1 and CDR2 are DFQATT and SNEGSKA (reference sequence). The CDR3 is 13 residues long. CDR3 in DNA: TGCAGTGCTAGAGATCAGCCGGGTTCACCCCTCCACTTT. Its translation: CSARDQPGSPLHF.

The gene calls are TRBV30 and TRBJ1-1; D call uncertain. CDR3 size: 14 residues. From germline, CDR1 is GTSNPN and CDR2 SVGIG (reference sequence). V lost 0 bases and J lost 2, with 10 bases in between. CDR3 nucleotides: TGTGCCTGGAGTGTACAAGGACGAAACACTGAAGCTTTCTTT. Amino acid sequence: CAWSVQGRNTEAFF.

V is TRBV6-1 and J is TRBJ1-3, with 8 nucleotides matching TRBD1. The CDR3 is made up of 14 amino acids. Germline V gene lookup returns CDR1 MNHNS and CDR2 SASEGT. The J segment lost 4 bases and the V segment lost 6 bases, leaving 5 bases of the junction unmatched. CDR3 nucleotides: TGTGCCAGCAGCCGGGACAGGTTCGGAAACACCATATATTTT. This gives the protein CASSRDRFGNTIYF.

The chain has TRBV27 and TRBJ2-4; D unclear. V shed 5 bases and J shed 8 bases, with 19 bases lying between them. The V gene's germline CDR1 is MNHEY and CDR2 SMNVEV (reference sequence). The CDR3 has 15 residues. The CDR3 here is CASSPSPAGGDIQYF. Here the CDR3 DNA reads TGTGCCAGCAGTCCTTCCCCCGCAGGTGGGGACATTCAGTACTTC.

In this sample, this clonotype turned up many times. This rearrangement joins TRBV27 to TRBJ2-1, with TRBD2 matching 7 bases. This CDR3 is 17 amino acids long. The V gene's germline CDR1 is MNHEY and CDR2 SMNVEV (reference sequence). The trim removed 4 bases at V and 2 bases at J, leaving 11 bases unmatched. The CDR3 loop is CASSSEVYGGAYNEQFF. The CDR3 DNA is TGTGCCAGCAGTTCGGAAGTTTATGGGGGGGCCTACAATGAGCAGTTCTTC.

This clonotype was observed many times. This chain joins TRBV28 and TRBJ2-3, with 10 bases fitting TRBD2. V gave up 4 bases and J gave up 6 bases; unmatched junction bases: 7. From germline, CDR1 is MDHEN and CDR2 SYDVKM. The CDR3 is 15 residues long. DNA of the CDR3: TGTGCCAGCAGTTCTTTAGCGGGGGGTGCGGATACGCAGTATTTT. Translated, it gives CASSSLAGGADTQYF.

The table lists this clonotype with a few counts. The rearrangement links TRBV3-1 to TRBJ2-7; 11 bases are a match to TRBD1. Germline values: CDR1 LGHDT, CDR2 YNNKEL (reference sequence). The CDR3 extends over 17 amino acids. Trimming cost V 4 bases and J 3 bases; bases outside gene matches: 11. CDR3 coding DNA: TGTGCCAGCAGCCCCTCGATAACCGGGACAGGGGGCTACGAGCAGTACTTC. It yields the protein CASSPSITGTGGYEQYF.

The sample holds many counts of this clonotype. The V gene is TRBV29-1, the J gene TRBJ2-7; D gene uncertain. There are 11 residues in the CDR3. Germline CDR1 is SQVTM and CDR2 is ANQGSEA. The V gene lost 4 bases and the J gene lost 5 bases, with 9 bases spanning the gap. In DNA form, the CDR3 reads TGCAGCGTTGTTGACCTCCACGAGCAGTACTTC. It codes for CSVVDLHEQYF.

The V and J genes are TRBV4-1 and TRBJ2-2; D remains ambiguous. The V end lost 1 base, the J end lost 5 bases, and 11 bases lay between the germline ends. Germline assignment: CDR1 MGHRA and CDR2 YSYEKL. This CDR3 spans 15 amino acids. The DNA of the CDR3 is TGCGCCAGCAGCCAAGCTTATTGGGGAACCGGGGAGCTGTTTTTT. Residues: CASSQAYWGTGELFF.

The chain uses TRBV7-9 and TRBJ1-3; D is possibly TRBD1 (6 bases). The CDR3 is 16 residues long. Germline loops: CDR1 SEHNR, CDR2 FQNEAQ (reference sequence). Trimming took 3 bases from V and 3 from J, leaving 15 bases between them. The CDR3 coding sequence is TGTGCCAGCAGCTTCACAGGGAACGCGTTTGGAAACACCATATATTTT. It codes for CASSFTGNAFGNTIYF.

The count of this clonotype is one. The gene calls are TRBV5-1 and TRBJ1-2; D is undetermined. In germline, CDR1 is SGHRS, CDR2 YFSETQ. CDR3 size: 14 residues. V was pared by 1 base and J by 6 bases, with 13 bases between. The CDR3 loop reads CASSLSRGSDGYTF. For the CDR3, the DNA is TGCGCCAGCAGCTTGTCGAGAGGGAGCGATGGCTACACCTTC.

This rearrangement joins TRBV28 to TRBJ1-1; tentatively, D is TRBD1 (5 bases). V dropped 4 bases and J dropped 1 base, with 10 bases sitting between them. Per germline, CDR1 MDHEN and CDR2 SYDVKM. The CDR3 is made up of 14 amino acids. The CDR3 loop reads CASSSLDRNTEAFF. CDR3 bases: TGTGCCAGCAGTTCCCTCGACAGGAACACTGAAGCTTTCTTT.

This clonotype was observed many times. This rearrangement joins TRBV28 to TRBJ2-7; D might be TRBD1 (6 bases). The CDR3 consists of 13 residues. The germline CDR1 and CDR2 sequences are MDHEN and SYDVKM. Deletions cut 6 bases from V and 2 bases from J, with 11 bases between. For the CDR3, the DNA is TGTGCCAGCAGAGGACCAGGGGCCTACGAGCAGTACTTC. Translated, it gives CASRGPGAYEQYF.

This clonotype came up many times. The V and J genes are TRBV10-3 and TRBJ2-7; TRBD1 matches 8 bases. CDR3 length: 13 residues. Germline V gene data show CDR1 as ENHRY and CDR2 as SYGVKD. V lost 6 bases and J lost 4; bases outside the gene matches: 5. CDR3 coding DNA: TGTGCCATCAGGGAGGGACAGGATTACGAGCAGTACTTC. Protein sequence: CAIREGQDYEQYF.

This clonotype was observed many times. J is TRBJ2-5 and V is TRBV20-1, with TRBD1 matching 10 bases. The trim removed 3 bases at V and 5 bases at J, leaving 15 bases unmatched. The CDR3 runs to 17 residues. Germline V gene lookup returns CDR1 DFQATT and CDR2 SNEGSKA (reference sequence). The DNA for the CDR3 is TGCAGTGCTAGGGGTTCGACAGGGGGCGGACCGAGGGAGACCCAGTACTTC. Its protein is CSARGSTGGGPRETQYF.

This clonotype showed up many times. The rearrangement joins TRBV12-3 or TRBV12-4 to TRBJ2-3; possibly TRBD1 or TRBD2 for D (5 bases each). V shed 6 bases and J shed 0 bases, with 22 bases lying between them. The CDR3 runs to 18 residues. For the CDR3, the DNA is TGTGCCAGCAGCACGACACCGGGGTTAGGGGATAGCACAGATACGCAGTATTTT. It encodes CASSTTPGLGDSTDTQYF.

This clonotype was recorded many times. Here the CDR3 reads CAWSVRFYEQYF. The CDR3 DNA follows: TGTGCCTGGAGTGTACGGTTTTACGAGCAGTACTTC. The chain recombines TRBV30 with TRBJ2-7; D ambiguous. This CDR3 is built from 12 residues. The V and J ends lost 0 bases and 4 bases respectively, with 7 bases between them. CDR1 and CDR2 from the germline V gene are GTSNPN and SVGIG (reference sequence). Together with reference TRBV30 and TRBJ2-7, the CDR3 gives the full variable domain: SQTIHQWPATLVQPVGSPLSLECTVEGTSNPNLYWYRQAAGRGLQLLFYSVGIGQISSEVPQNLSASRPQDRQFILSSKKLLLSDSGFYLCAWSVRFYEQYFGPGTRLTVT.